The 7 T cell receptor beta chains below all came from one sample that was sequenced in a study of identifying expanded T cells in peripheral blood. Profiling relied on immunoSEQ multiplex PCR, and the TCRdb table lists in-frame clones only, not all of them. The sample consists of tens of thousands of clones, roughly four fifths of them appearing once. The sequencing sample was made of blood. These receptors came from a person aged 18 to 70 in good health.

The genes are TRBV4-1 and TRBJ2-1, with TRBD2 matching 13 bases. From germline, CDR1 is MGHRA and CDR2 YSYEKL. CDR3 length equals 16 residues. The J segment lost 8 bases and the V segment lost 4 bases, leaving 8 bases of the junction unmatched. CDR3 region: CASSPQLAGGTDEQFF. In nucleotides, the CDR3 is TGCGCCAGCAGCCCTCAACTAGCGGGAGGGACGGATGAGCAGTTCTTC.

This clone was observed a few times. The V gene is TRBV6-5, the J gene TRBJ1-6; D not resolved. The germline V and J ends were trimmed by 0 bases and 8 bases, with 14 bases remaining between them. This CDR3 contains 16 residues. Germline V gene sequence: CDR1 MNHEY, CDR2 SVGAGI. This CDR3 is CASSYSGPSTHSPLHF. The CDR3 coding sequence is TGTGCCAGCAGTTACTCCGGGCCCTCGACCCATTCACCCCTCCACTTT.

CDR3 loop: CASSWVTGRQETQYF. The CDR3 DNA reads as TGCGCCAGCAGCTGGGTCACGGGGCGCCAAGAGACCCAGTACTTC. The chain links TRBV5-1 to TRBJ2-5; D assignment may be TRBD1 or TRBD2 (5 bases each). V gave up 3 bases and J gave up 1 base, with 13 bases separating them. CDR3 length: 15 amino acids. Germline CDR1 and CDR2: SGHRS and YFSETQ.

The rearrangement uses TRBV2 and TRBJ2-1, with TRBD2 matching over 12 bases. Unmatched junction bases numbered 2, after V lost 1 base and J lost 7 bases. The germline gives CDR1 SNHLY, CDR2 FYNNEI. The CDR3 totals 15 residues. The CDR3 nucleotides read TGTGCCAGCAGTGAAGAAGGACTAGCGGGAAATGAGCAGTTCTTC. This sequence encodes CASSEEGLAGNEQFF.

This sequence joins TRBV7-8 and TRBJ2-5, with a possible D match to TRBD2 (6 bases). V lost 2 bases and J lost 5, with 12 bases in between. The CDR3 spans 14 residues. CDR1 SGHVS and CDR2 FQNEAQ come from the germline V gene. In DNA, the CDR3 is TGTGCCAGCAGCTTATCTCGGGGAGGCGAGACCCAGTACTTC. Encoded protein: CASSLSRGGETQYF.

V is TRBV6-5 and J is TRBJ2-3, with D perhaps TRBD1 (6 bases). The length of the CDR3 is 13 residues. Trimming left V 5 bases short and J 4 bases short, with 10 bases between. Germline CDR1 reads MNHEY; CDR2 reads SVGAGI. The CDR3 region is CASSPQGSDTQYF. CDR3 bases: TGTGCCAGCAGTCCACAGGGATCAGATACGCAGTATTTT.

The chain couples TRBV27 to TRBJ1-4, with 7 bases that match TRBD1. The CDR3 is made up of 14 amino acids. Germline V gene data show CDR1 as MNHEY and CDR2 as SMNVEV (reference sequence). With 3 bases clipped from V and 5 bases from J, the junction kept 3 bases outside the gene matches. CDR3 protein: CASSLDRSNEKLFF. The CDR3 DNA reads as TGTGCCAGCAGTTTGGACAGGTCCAATGAAAAACTGTTTTTT.